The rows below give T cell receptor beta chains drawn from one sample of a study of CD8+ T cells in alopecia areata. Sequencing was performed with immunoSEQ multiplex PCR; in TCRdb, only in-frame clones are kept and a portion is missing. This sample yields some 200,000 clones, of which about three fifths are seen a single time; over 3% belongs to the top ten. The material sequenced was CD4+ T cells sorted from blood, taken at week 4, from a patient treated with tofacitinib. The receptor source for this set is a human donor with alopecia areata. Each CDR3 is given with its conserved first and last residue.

CDR3 protein: CASSLEGDRAHYGYTF; J gene: TRBJ1-2; V gene: TRBV7-9
CDR3 protein: CASSPPAGQETQYF; J gene: TRBJ2-5; V gene: TRBV18
CDR3 protein: CASSQGLVWSSGDQETQYF; J gene: TRBJ2-5; V gene: TRBV4-3
CDR3 protein: CSVEVGQGMTQYF; J gene: TRBJ2-5; V gene: TRBV29-1
CDR3 protein: CSVEGWTGWYTEAFF; J gene: TRBJ1-1; V gene: TRBV29-1
CDR3 protein: CASSLPAGGAKETQYF; J gene: TRBJ2-5; V gene: TRBV7-9
CDR3 protein: CASSQRQENQPQHF; J gene: TRBJ1-5; V gene: TRBV23-1
CDR3 protein: CASSSKETQYF; J gene: TRBJ2-5; V gene: TRBV7-2
CDR3 protein: CASSQPTRGRGYGYTF; J gene: TRBJ1-2; V gene: TRBV4-1
CDR3 protein: CASSVGIAGGYEQFF; J gene: TRBJ2-1; V gene: TRBV9
CDR3 protein: CSVSGLAGEPGELFF; J gene: TRBJ2-2; V gene: TRBV29-1
CDR3 protein: CAWSPQGVDTQYF; J gene: TRBJ2-3; V gene: TRBV30
CDR3 protein: CAVRPRGSPLHF; J gene: TRBJ1-6; V gene: TRBV2
CDR3 protein: CAWSQAGYGYTF; J gene: TRBJ1-2; V gene: TRBV30
CDR3 protein: CAWGTFSYEQYF; J gene: TRBJ2-7; V gene: TRBV30
CDR3 protein: CASSPKFAGGPPDTQYF; J gene: TRBJ2-3; V gene: TRBV18
CDR3 protein: CAISGGQGDHEQYF; J gene: TRBJ2-7; V gene: TRBV10-3
CDR3 protein: CASSLDVTDTQYF; J gene: TRBJ2-3; V gene: TRBV7-2
CDR3 protein: CAWTTGTGINQPQHF; J gene: TRBJ1-5; V gene: TRBV30
CDR3 protein: CAWGHGYTF; J gene: TRBJ1-2; V gene: TRBV30
CDR3 protein: CASSMQGPNTEAFF; J gene: TRBJ1-1; V gene: TRBV5-1
CDR3 protein: CSVVGAPASSYNEQFF; J gene: TRBJ2-1; V gene: TRBV29-1
CDR3 protein: CASSLGGDRGRGEQYF; J gene: TRBJ2-7; V gene: TRBV7-9
CDR3 protein: CASSEIGRGYGYTF; J gene: TRBJ1-2; V gene: TRBV25-1
CDR3 protein: CAWSVRLMNTEAFF; J gene: TRBJ1-1; V gene: TRBV30
CDR3 protein: CATSRVKGTDLGDEQYF; J gene: TRBJ2-7; V gene: TRBV15
CDR3 protein: CASSSKLSGANVLTF; J gene: TRBJ2-6; V gene: TRBV5-1